Here is one T cell receptor beta chain with its context. This sample was included in a study of blood T cell repertoires in COVID-19. Study context: Acute and convalescent COVID-19 specimens originated in the United States, Italy and Spain. The analysed material was cDNA or gDNA that came from T cells, B-cell-depleted T cells, or PBMCs.

Original processing methods: Amplifying reference gene primers gave estimates of nucleated cell counts. TCRdb's table, derived via immunoSEQ multiplex PCR, lists solely in-frame clones and lacks some. The V and J calls and clone size were taken over from that table, and D and trimming were inferred from the DNA. The sample holds some 74,000 clones, about 91% seen once. The V and J ends lost 2 bases and 10 bases, in that order; junction bases with no gene match: 5. CDR3 size: 14 residues. Germline V gene lookup returns CDR1 LGHNA and CDR2 YNFKEQ. This chain joins TRBV4-2 and TRBJ1-6; 7 positions match TRBD1. Source material: peripheral blood. This receptor was identified in a woman older than 75 with acute or convalescent COVID-19. The CDR3, as DNA: TGTGCCAGCAGCCAAACGACAGGGACGTCACCCCTCCACTTT. Its translation: CASSQTTGTSPLHF.